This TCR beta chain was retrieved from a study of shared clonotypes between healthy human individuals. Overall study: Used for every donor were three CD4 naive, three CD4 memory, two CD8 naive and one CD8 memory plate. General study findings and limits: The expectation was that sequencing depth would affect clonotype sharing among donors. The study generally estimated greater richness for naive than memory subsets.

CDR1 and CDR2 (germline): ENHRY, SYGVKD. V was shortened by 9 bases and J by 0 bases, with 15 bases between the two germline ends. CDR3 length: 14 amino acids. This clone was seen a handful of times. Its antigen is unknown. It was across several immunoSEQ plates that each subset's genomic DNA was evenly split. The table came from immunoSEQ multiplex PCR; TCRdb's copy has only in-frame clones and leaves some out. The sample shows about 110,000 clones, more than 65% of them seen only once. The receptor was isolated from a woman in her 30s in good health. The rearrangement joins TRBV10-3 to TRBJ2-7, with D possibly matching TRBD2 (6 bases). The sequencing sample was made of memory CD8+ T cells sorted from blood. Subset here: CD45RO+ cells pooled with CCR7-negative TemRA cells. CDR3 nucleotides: TGTGCCATTGGGAGGTCACTAAGCTCCTACGAGCAGTACTTC. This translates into CAIGRSLSSYEQYF.